The present TCR beta chain was sequenced within a study of blood T cells in healthy people across ages. Study-level results: Estimated diversity, derived from one million T cells, was regarded as an underestimate. Versus aged donors, long-lived donors had higher diversity and more naive CD4+ cells.

The CDR3 extends over 13 amino acids. V shed 7 bases and J shed 3 bases, with 12 bases lying between them. Peripheral blood from each donor was collected in a volume of 9.5 to 10 milliliters. Extractions gave at least 5.5 micrograms of total RNA per sample. Comments on this clonotype: What it binds is not known.

Alongside a J-beta primer mix, a sample-barcoded 5' primer served in a second PCR lasting about 6 to 12 cycles. TCRdb called the 5' RACE reads again in MiXCR, with one record for every CDR3 protein. The sample carries about 580,000 distinct CDR3 sequences, around 48% recorded once. This chain connects TRBV23-1 to TRBJ1-2; a possible D gene is TRBD1 (5 bases). TRBV23-1 is treated as an ORF (open reading frame) with a function not yet certain. The sequenced sample was blood. This receptor was taken from a man older than 75 in good health. In nucleotides, the CDR3 is TGCGCCAGCAAACGGCGGGACCACTATGGCTACACCTTC. It is translated as CASKRRDHYGYTF.